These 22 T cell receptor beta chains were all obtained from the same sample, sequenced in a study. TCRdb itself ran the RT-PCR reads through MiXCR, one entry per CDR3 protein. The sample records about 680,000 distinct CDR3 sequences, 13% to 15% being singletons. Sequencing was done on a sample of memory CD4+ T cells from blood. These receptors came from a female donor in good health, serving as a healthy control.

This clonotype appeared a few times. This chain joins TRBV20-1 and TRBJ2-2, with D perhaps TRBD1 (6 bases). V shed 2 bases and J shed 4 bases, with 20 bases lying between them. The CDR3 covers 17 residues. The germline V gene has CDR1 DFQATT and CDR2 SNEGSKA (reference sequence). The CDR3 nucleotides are TGCAGTGCTAGAACCCGCCAGGGGTCTCTTGGCACCGGGGAGCTGTTTTTT. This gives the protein CSARTRQGSLGTGELFF.

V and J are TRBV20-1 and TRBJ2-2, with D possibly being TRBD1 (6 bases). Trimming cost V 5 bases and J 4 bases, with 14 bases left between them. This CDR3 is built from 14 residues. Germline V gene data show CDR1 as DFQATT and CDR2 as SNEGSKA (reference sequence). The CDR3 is CSAFGTKSTGELFF. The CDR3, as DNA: TGCAGTGCTTTTGGGACAAAATCCACCGGGGAGCTGTTTTTT.

The CDR3 bases are TGTGCCAGCAGTTTGGTCTCTACGGGGAACATTCAGTACTTC. The encoded protein is CASSLVSTGNIQYF. The gene calls are TRBV28 and TRBJ2-4, with a tentative D call TRBD2 (5 bases). Germline-derived CDR1 and CDR2 are MDHEN and SYDVKM. This CDR3 has 14 amino acids. V was pared by 3 bases and J by 7 bases, with 13 bases between.

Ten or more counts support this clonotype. The CDR3 is CASSRDRGYNEQFF. In DNA, the CDR3 is TGTGCCAGCAGCCGCGACCGGGGCTACAATGAGCAGTTCTTC. This chain joins TRBV7-2 and TRBJ2-1, with D possibly matching TRBD2 (5 bases). CDR1 and CDR2 from the germline V gene are SGHTA and FQGNSA. The CDR3 spans 14 residues. Trimming took off 5 bases at V and 3 bases at J, with 11 bases between the two ends.

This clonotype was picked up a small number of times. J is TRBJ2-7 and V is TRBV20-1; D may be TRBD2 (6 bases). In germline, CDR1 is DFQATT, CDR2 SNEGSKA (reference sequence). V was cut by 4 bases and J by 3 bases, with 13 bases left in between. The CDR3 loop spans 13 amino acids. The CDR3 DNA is TGCAGTGCTAATCCGGGGGTAGTCTACGAGCAGTACTTC. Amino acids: CSANPGVVYEQYF.

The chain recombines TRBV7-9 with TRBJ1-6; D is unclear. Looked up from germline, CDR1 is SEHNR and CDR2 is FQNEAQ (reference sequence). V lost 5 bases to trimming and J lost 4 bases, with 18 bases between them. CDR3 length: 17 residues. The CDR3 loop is CASSPGDLALYNSPLHF. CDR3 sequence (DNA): TGTGCCAGCAGCCCGGGAGACTTAGCCCTTTATAATTCACCCCTCCACTTT.

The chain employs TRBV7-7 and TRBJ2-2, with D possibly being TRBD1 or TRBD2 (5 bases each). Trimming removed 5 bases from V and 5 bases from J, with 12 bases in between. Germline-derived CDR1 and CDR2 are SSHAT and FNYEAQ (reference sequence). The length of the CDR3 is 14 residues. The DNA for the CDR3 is TGTGCCAGCAGCCCCCGGTGGGGGACCGGGGAGCTGTTTTTT. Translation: CASSPRWGTGELFF. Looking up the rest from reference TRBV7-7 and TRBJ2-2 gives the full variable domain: GAGVSQSPRYKVTKRGQDVTLRCDPISSHATLYWYQQALGQGPEFLTYFNYEAQPDKSGLPSDRFSAERPEGSISTLTIQRTEQRDSAMYRCASSPRWGTGELFFGEGSRLTVL.

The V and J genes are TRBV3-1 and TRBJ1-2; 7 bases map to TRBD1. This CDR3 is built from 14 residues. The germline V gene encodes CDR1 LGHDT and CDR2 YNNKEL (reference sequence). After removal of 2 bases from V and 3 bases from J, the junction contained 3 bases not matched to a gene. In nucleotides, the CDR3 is TGTGCCAGCAGCCAACCGGGACAGTACTATGGCTACACCTTC. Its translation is CASSQPGQYYGYTF. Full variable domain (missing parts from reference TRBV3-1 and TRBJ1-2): DTAVSQTPKYLVTQMGNDKSIKCEQNLGHDTMYWYKQDSKKFLKIMFSYNNKELIINETVPNRFSPKSPDKAHLNLHINSLELGDSAVYFCASSQPGQYYGYTFGSGTRLTVV.

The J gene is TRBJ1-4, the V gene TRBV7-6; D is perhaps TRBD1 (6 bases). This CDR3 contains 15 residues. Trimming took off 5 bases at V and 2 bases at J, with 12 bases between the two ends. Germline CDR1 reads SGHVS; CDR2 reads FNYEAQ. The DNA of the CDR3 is TGTGCCAGCAGCCCTGGGACACAGACTAATGAAAAACTGTTTTTT. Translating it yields CASSPGTQTNEKLFF.

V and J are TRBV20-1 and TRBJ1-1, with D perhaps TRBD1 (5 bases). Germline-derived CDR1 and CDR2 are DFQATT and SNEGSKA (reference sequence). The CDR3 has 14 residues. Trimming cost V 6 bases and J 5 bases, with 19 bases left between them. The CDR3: CSAGVDSYGTEAFF. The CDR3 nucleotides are TGCAGTGCGGGAGTCGACAGCTATGGGACTGAAGCTTTCTTT.

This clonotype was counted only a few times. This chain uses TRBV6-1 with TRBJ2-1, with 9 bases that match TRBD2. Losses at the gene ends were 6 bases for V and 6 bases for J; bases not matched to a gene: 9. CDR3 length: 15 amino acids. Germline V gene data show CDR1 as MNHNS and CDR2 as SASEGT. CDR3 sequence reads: CASRFSGSPSNEQFF. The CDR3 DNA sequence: TGTGCCAGCAGATTTAGCGGGAGCCCATCCAATGAGCAGTTCTTC.

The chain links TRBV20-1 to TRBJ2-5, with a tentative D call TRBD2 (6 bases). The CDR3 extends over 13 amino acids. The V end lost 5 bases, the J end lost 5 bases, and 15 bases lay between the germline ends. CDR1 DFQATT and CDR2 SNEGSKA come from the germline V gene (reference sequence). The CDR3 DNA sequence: TGCAGTGCTCCCCTTGGCAGCGGGGAGACCCAGTACTTC. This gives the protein CSAPLGSGETQYF.

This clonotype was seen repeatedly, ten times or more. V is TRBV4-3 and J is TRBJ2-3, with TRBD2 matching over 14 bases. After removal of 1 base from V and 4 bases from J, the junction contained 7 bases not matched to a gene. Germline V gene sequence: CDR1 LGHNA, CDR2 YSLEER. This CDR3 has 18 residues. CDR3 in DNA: TGCGCCAGCAGCCAAGGGACCGGGACTAGCGGGGGTTCAGATACGCAGTATTTT. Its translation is CASSQGTGTSGGSDTQYF.

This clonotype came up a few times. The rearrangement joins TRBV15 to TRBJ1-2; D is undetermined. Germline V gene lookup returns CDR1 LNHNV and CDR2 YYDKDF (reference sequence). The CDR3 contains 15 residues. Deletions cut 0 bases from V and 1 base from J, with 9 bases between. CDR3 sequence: CATSRDPGNNYGYTF. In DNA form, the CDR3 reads TGTGCCACCAGCAGAGACCCGGGGAATAACTATGGCTACACCTTC.

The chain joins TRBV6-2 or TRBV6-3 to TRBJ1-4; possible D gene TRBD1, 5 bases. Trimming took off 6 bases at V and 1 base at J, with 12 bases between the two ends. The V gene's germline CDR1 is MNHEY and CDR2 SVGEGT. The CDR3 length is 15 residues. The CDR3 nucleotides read TGTGCCAGCAGGCGGACACCCGGAACTAATGAAAAACTGTTTTTT. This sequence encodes CASRRTPGTNEKLFF.

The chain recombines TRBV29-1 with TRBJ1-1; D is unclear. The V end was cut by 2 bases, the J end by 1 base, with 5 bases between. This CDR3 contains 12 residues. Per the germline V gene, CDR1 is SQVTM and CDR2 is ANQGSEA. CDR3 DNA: TGCAGCGTTGAAAAGTGGAACACTGAAGCTTTCTTT. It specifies CSVEKWNTEAFF.

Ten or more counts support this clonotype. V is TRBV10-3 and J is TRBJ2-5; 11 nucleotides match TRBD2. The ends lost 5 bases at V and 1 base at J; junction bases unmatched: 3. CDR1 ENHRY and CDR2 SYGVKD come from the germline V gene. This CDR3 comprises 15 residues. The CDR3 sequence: CAISSGTSGQETQYF. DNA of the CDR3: TGTGCCATCAGTTCCGGGACTAGCGGCCAAGAGACCCAGTACTTC.

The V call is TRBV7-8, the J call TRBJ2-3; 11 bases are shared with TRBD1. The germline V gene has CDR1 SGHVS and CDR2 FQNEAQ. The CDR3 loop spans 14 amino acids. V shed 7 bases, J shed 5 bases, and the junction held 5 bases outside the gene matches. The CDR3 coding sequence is TGTGCCAGCAACGGACAGGGGGCTGAAGATACGCAGTATTTT. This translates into CASNGQGAEDTQYF.

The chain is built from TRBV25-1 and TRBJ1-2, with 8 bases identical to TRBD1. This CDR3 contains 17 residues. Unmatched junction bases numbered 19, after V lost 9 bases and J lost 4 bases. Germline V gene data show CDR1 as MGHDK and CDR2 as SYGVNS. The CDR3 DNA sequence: TGTGCCAGTCTTCCAGGGGGCGACCAACACCTCCTCTATGGCTACACCTTC. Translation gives CASLPGGDQHLLYGYTF.

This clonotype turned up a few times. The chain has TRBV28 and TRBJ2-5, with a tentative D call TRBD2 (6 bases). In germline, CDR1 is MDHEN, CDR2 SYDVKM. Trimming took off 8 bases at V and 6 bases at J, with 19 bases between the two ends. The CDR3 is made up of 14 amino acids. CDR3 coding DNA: TGTGCCAGCGAGTTTGCGGGATCGGGAAAGACCCAGTACTTC. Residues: CASEFAGSGKTQYF.

The CDR3 DNA sequence: TGTGCCAGCAGTGGGACTAGCGGCGAGCAGTACTTC. Protein: CASSGTSGEQYF. The rearrangement uses TRBV2 and TRBJ2-7; 10 positions agree with TRBD2. CDR3 length equals 12 residues. Germline-derived CDR1 and CDR2 are SNHLY and FYNNEI. The V segment lost 4 bases and the J segment 6 bases; nucleotides outside the gene matches: 0.

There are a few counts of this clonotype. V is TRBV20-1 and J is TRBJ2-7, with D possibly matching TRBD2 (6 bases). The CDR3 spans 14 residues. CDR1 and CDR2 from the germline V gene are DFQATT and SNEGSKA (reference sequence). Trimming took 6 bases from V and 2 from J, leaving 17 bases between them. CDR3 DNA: TGCAGTGCCCTATTCCGCGGGATCCCCTACGAGCAGTACTTC. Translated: CSALFRGIPYEQYF.